These 3 T cell receptor beta chains were all obtained from the same sample, sequenced in a study of T cell repertoires in cytomegalovirus infection. Antigen specificity for these receptors is unknown. Via MiXCR, TCRdb re-called the reads, giving one row per CDR3 protein. The sample has approximately 1,000,000 distinct CDR3 sequences; more than 25% are singletons. The sample consisted of cultured CD8+ T cells from PBMCs, taken from culture after CMV antigen stimulation. These receptors were collected from a human donor in good health (CMV status not recorded). Some clones in this sample may be carry-over from other donors' samples.

This clonotype was found a few times. This chain links TRBV10-2 with TRBJ2-3, with 9 bases fitting TRBD2. V shed 4 bases, J shed 4 bases, and the junction held 9 bases outside the gene matches. The CDR3 sequence is 16 residues long. Germline V gene sequence: CDR1 WSHSY, CDR2 SAAADI. CDR3 coding DNA: TGCGCCAGCAGTGCGGGGCGGGGGGGCCTCGCAGATACGCAGTATTTT. Translating it yields CASSAGRGGLADTQYF.

The chain uses TRBV7-8 and TRBJ2-7; D ambiguous. Germline lookup yields CDR1 SGHVS and CDR2 FQNEAQ. The CDR3 covers 15 residues. Trimming pared 5 bases from V and 1 base from J, leaving 15 bases between. CDR3 loop: CASSPSRVRSYEQYF. CDR3 in DNA: TGTGCCAGCAGCCCGAGTAGGGTACGTTCCTACGAGCAGTACTTC.

V is TRBV10-2 and J is TRBJ2-2; 9 bases align to TRBD1. This CDR3 contains 15 residues. Germline CDR1 WSHSY, CDR2 SAAADI. The trim removed 4 bases at V and 7 bases at J, leaving 7 bases unmatched. CDR3 bases: TGCGCCAGCAGTGGGGGCGGGACAGGGATCGGGGAGCTGTTTTTT. It is translated as CASSGGGTGIGELFF.